This is a list of T cell receptor beta chains from one sample in a study of metastatic and nonmetastatic thyroid tumors. TCRdb re-called clones from the PCR reads using MiXCR. The sample records about 4,300 clones, about two fifths being singletons. Sequencing input: tumor tissue. These receptors originate from a male donor with papillary thyroid cancer or a benign thyroid nodule (not recorded which). Some clones in this sample may be carry-over from other donors' samples. The CDR3 runs from the conserved cysteine through the conserved F or W. The order of the fields is J gene, clone size, V gene, D gene, CDR3 protein, CDR3 DNA. The D gene is left open where the match is weak. Only part of the rows carry a size: once, few, many, or a class if the clone is expanded.

TRBJ2-3 | NA | TRBV9 | TRBD2 | CASSSTSGTSTDTQYF | TGTGCCAGCAGCTCTACTAGCGGGACAAGCACAGATACGCAGTATTTT
TRBJ1-1 | NA | TRBV7-9 | NA | CASSSRYRETEAFF | TGTGCCAGCAGCTCCCGGTACAGGGAGACTGAAGCTTTCTTT
TRBJ2-7 | NA | TRBV19 | NA | CASRGDSYEQYF | TGTGCCAGTAGGGGGGACTCCTACGAGCAGTACTTC
TRBJ2-3 | NA | TRBV12-3/TRBV12-4 | NA | CASSWESGEIQYF | TGTGCCAGCAGTTGGGAATCGGGGGAAATTCAGTATTTT
TRBJ2-7 | NA | TRBV28 | TRBD1 | CASSLILRGTGILNYEQYF | TGTGCCAGCAGTTTAATACTCAGGGGGACAGGCATCCTCAACTACGAGCAGTACTTC
TRBJ2-3 | NA | TRBV19 | TRBD1 | CASRRTGQFSSTDTQYF | TGTGCCAGTAGGCGGACAGGACAGTTTTCTAGCACAGATACGCAGTATTTT
TRBJ1-5 | NA | TRBV6-1 | NA | CASILEGQVSNQPQHF | TGTGCCAGCATCTTAGAGGGGCAGGTTAGCAATCAGCCCCAGCATTTT
TRBJ2-1 | many | TRBV6-6 | NA | CASSYSRTWDNEQFF | TGTGCCAGCAGTTACTCACGAACATGGGACAATGAGCAGTTCTTC
TRBJ2-7 | once | TRBV20-1 | NA | CSGRGNSYEQYF | TGCAGTGGACGCGGGAACTCCTACGAGCAGTACTTC
TRBJ1-2 | NA | TRBV3-1 | NA | CASSPDGRGSGYTF | TGTGCCAGCAGCCCCGACGGTAGGGGATCCGGCTACACCTTC
TRBJ2-2 | NA | TRBV4-1 | TRBD2 | CASSQRAGGYTGELFF | TGCGCCAGCAGCCAGCGAGCGGGAGGGTACACCGGGGAGCTGTTTTTT
TRBJ2-5 | once | TRBV7-2 | NA | CASSSRVQETQYF | TGTGCCAGCAGCTCTAGGGTCCAAGAGACCCAGTACTTC
TRBJ2-7 | few | TRBV20-1 | NA | CSASPASYEQYF | TGCAGTGCTAGCCCAGCCTCCTACGAGCAGTACTTC
TRBJ2-1 | once | TRBV5-5 | NA | CASSWGNEQFF | TGTGCCAGCAGCTGGGGGAATGAGCAGTTCTTC
TRBJ2-3 | few | TRBV10-3 | NA | CAIRPEGADTQYF | TGTGCCATCAGACCCGAGGGGGCAGATACGCAGTATTTT
TRBJ2-3 | NA | TRBV7-3 | NA | CASSLGRAPDTQYF | TGTGCCAGCAGCCTCGGACGGGCCCCAGATACGCAGTATTTT
TRBJ1-6 | few | TRBV6-2/TRBV6-3 | NA | CASTEGSPLHF | TGTGCCAGCACCGAGGGGTCACCCCTCCACTTT
TRBJ2-5 | NA | TRBV11-2 | NA | CASSLGRDQYF | TGTGCCAGCAGCCTGGGACGTGACCAGTACTTC
TRBJ1-6 | NA | TRBV9 | NA | CASSGEGDSPLHF | TGTGCCAGCAGCGGGGAGGGGGATTCACCCCTCCACTTT
TRBJ2-7 | NA | TRBV28 | NA | CASSFGMFGEQYF | TGTGCCAGCAGTTTTGGCATGTTTGGGGAGCAGTACTTC
TRBJ2-1 | NA | TRBV19 | TRBD2 | CASTDTQRGSYNEQFF | TGTGCCAGTACCGATACCCAGCGGGGATCCTACAATGAGCAGTTCTTC
TRBJ2-2 | NA | TRBV28 | NA | CASSLMSATGELFF | TGTGCCAGCAGTTTAATGTCAGCCACCGGGGAGCTGTTTTTT
TRBJ1-2 | NA | TRBV5-1 | TRBD1 | CASRPLNRGGGYTF | TGCGCCAGCAGACCGCTTAACAGGGGCGGTGGCTACACCTTC
TRBJ1-1 | few | TRBV6-5 | NA | CASIKGANTEAFF | TGTGCCAGCATTAAAGGGGCGAACACTGAAGCTTTCTTT
TRBJ2-1 | NA | TRBV24-1 | TRBD1 | CATSDSRGLGNEQFF | TGTGCCACCAGTGATTCCAGGGGGCTTGGGAATGAGCAGTTCTTC
TRBJ1-2 | NA | TRBV24-1 | NA | CATAPMGANYGYTF | TGTGCCACCGCCCCAATGGGAGCTAACTATGGCTACACCTTC
TRBJ2-7 | few | TRBV6-1 | NA | CASSEMVGAGAYEQYF | TGTGCCAGCAGTGAAATGGTTGGGGCAGGGGCCTACGAGCAGTACTTC
TRBJ2-1 | NA | TRBV7-8 | TRBD1 | CASSLRKGQGVNEQFF | TGTGCCAGCAGCTTAAGAAAGGGACAGGGGGTCAATGAGCAGTTCTTC
TRBJ2-2 | NA | TRBV29-1 | NA | CSVEKVGTGELFF | TGCAGCGTTGAAAAGGTCGGCACCGGGGAGCTGTTTTTT
TRBJ2-2 | NA | TRBV7-3 | NA | CASSFAGRNTGELFF | TGTGCCAGCAGCTTCGCGGGCCGCAACACCGGGGAGCTGTTTTTT
TRBJ2-7 | NA | TRBV28 | NA | CASSLQGVGYEQYF | TGTGCCAGCAGTTTGCAGGGTGTCGGCTACGAGCAGTACTTC
TRBJ2-7 | NA | TRBV20-1 | NA | CSARAGRGGSYEQYF | TGCAGTGCTAGAGCGGGCAGGGGGGGATCCTACGAGCAGTACTTC
TRBJ1-1 | few | TRBV6-5 | NA | CASSHMGNTEAFF | TGTGCCAGCAGTCACATGGGGAACACTGAAGCTTTCTTT
TRBJ2-7 | NA | TRBV6-5 | TRBD2 | CASSLGPGGSGTQYF | TGTGCCAGCAGTTTGGGCCCGGGGGGGTCAGGGACGCAGTACTTC
TRBJ1-2 | NA | TRBV6-1 | TRBD1 | CASSVGTGGETDYGYTF | TGTGCCAGCAGTGTCGGGACAGGGGGTGAGACGGACTATGGCTACACCTTC